Sequencing of this T cell receptor beta chain was carried out in a study of cytomegalovirus exposure and HLA in healthy donors. Study background: The same platform used for the 666 first-cohort repertoires was also used for the approximately 120 validation repertoires, as a later analysis reported.

The CDR3 runs to 14 residues. The germline gives CDR1 SGDLS, CDR2 YYNGEE. The V end lost 0 bases, the J end lost 2 bases, and 9 bases lay between the germline ends. Study-level results: A few of the chains that were CMV-associated were confirmed in vitro to be specific for CMV antigens.

Measured with immunoSEQ multiplex PCR; TCRdb has only the in-frame clones, and not every one. The top ten hold roughly 0.4% of the sample, which has a few hundred thousand clones, roughly 90% seen once. Regarding this clone: Antigen: not known.

The donors were part of the validation cohort, which consisted of under 150 subjects and was separate from the first cohort of roughly 620 subjects. The sequenced sample consisted of PBMCs. V and J are TRBV9 and TRBJ2-7; D remains unclear. The sequence was obtained from a woman younger than 30 in good health and CMV-seronegative. In nucleotides, the CDR3 is TGTGCCAGCAGCGTAGACAGTCAAACCTACGAGCAGTACTTC. Translated, it gives CASSVDSQTYEQYF.